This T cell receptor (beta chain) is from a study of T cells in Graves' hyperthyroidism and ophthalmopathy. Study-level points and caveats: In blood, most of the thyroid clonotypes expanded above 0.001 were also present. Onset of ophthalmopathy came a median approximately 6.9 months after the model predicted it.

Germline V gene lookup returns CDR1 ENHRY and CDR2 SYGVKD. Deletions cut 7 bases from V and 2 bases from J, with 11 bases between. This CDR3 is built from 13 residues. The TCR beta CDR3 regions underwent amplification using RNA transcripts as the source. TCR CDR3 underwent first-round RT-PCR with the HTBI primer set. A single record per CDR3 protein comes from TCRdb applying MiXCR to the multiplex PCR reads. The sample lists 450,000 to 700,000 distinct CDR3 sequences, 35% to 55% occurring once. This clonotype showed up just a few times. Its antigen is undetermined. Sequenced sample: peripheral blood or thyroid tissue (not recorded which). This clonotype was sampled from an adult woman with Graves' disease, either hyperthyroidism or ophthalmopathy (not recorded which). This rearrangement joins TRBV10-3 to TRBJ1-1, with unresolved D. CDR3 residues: CAITSRVNTEAFF. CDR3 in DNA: TGTGCCATCACCTCAAGGGTTAACACTGAAGCTTTCTTT.